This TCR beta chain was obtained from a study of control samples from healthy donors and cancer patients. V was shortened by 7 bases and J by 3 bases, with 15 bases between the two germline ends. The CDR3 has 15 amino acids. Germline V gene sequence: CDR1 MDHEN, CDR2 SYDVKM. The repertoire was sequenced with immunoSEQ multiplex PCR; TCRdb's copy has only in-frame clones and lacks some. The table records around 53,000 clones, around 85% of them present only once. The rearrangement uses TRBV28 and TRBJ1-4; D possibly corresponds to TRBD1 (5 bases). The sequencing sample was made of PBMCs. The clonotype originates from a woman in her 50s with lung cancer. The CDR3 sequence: CASTLSGVANEKLFF. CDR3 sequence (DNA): TGTGCCAGCACCCTATCGGGGGTGGCTAATGAAAAACTGTTTTTT.